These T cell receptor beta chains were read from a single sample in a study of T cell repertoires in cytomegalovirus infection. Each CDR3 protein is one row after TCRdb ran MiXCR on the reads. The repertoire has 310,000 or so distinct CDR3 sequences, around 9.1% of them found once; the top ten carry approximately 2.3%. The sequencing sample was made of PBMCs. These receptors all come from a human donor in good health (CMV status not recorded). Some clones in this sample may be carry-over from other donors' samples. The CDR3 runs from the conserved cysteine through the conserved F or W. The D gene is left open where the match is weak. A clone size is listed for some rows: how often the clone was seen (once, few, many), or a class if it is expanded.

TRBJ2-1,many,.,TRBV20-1,CSASAQGVAESSYNEQFF,TGCAGTGCTAGTGCTCAGGGGGTAGCGGAAAGCTCCTACAATGAGCAGTTCTTC
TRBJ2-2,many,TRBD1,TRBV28,CASSHPTGVHGELFF,TGTGCCAGCAGTCACCCAACAGGGGTGCACGGGGAGCTGTTTTTT
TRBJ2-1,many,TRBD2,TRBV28,CASSPLSGGASEQFF,TGTGCCAGCAGTCCTCTTAGCGGGGGGGCATCTGAGCAGTTCTTC
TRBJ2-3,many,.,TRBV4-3,CASSQDPIGDTQYF,TGCGCCAGCAGCCAAGACCCCATTGGCGATACGCAGTATTTT
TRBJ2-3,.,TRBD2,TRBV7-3,CASSLTSGSRGTQYF,TGTGCCAGCAGCTTAACTAGCGGGAGCCGGGGTACGCAGTATTTT
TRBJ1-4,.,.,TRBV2,CAIFQGPNEKLFF,TGTGCCATCTTTCAGGGGCCTAATGAAAAACTGTTTTTT
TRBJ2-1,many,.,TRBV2,CASSELEGEDEQFF,TGTGCCAGCAGTGAATTGGAGGGGGAGGATGAGCAGTTCTTC
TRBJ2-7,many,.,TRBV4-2,CASSRRGGPYEQYF,TGTGCCAGCAGCCGCAGGGGGGGTCCCTACGAGCAGTACTTC
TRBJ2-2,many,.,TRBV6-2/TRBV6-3,CASITSLAGELFF,TGTGCCAGCATCACCAGTTTGGCCGGGGAGCTGTTTTTT
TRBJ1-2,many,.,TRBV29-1,CSVEDGGAHVLGYTF,TGCAGCGTTGAAGATGGGGGGGCCCACGTTCTAGGCTACACCTTC
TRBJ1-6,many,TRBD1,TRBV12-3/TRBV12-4,CASSRDRSYNSPLHF,TGTGCCAGCAGCAGGGACAGAAGCTATAATTCACCCCTCCACTTT
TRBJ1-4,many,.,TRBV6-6,CASSYRSVDEKLFF,TGTGCCAGCAGTTACCGGTCAGTAGATGAAAAACTGTTTTTT
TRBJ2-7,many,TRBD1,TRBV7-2,CAGGRDRTSYEQYF,TGTGCCGGAGGGCGGGACAGGACCTCCTACGAGCAGTACTTC
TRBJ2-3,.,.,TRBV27,CASSLSTTRTDTQYF,TGTGCCAGCAGTTTATCGACGACTAGAACAGATACGCAGTATTTT
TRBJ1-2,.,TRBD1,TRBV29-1,CSVVYRGGGYTF,TGCAGCGTTGTCTACAGGGGAGGTGGCTACACCTTC
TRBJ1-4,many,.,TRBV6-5,CASSYRDNHEKLFF,TGTGCCAGCAGTTACCGGGACAACCATGAAAAACTGTTTTTT
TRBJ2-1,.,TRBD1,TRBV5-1,CASSFSNRGFENEQFF,TGCGCCAGCAGCTTCTCGAACAGGGGTTTTGAGAATGAGCAGTTCTTC
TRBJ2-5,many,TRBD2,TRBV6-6,CASSYYAGGVETQYF,TGTGCCAGCAGTTACTATGCGGGGGGGGTGGAGACCCAGTACTTC
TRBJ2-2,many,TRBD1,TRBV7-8,CASSARTGSDTGELFF,TGTGCCAGCAGCGCCCGGACAGGTTCTGACACCGGGGAGCTGTTTTTT
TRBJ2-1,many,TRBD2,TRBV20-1,CSARGAGAYYNEQFF,TGCAGTGCTAGAGGAGCGGGGGCATACTACAATGAGCAGTTCTTC
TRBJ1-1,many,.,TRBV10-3,CAISESSDSNTEAFF,TGTGCCATCAGTGAGTCGTCGGACAGCAACACTGAAGCTTTCTTT
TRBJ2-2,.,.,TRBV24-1,CATHRGTGDTGELFF,TGTGCCACCCACAGAGGAACGGGAGACACCGGGGAGCTGTTTTTT
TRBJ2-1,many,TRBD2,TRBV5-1,CASSLAKSGGFYNEQFF,TGCGCCAGCAGCTTGGCCAAAAGCGGGGGGTTCTACAATGAGCAGTTCTTC
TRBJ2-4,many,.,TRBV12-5,CASGFLAKNIQYF,TGTGCTAGTGGTTTCCTAGCCAAAAACATTCAGTACTTC
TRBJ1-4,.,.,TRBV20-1,CSARRLATNEKLFF,TGCAGTGCCAGGCGGCTGGCAACTAATGAAAAACTGTTTTTT
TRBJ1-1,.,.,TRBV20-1,CSAREGGRTEAFF,TGCAGTGCTAGAGAGGGGGGGCGAACTGAAGCTTTCTTT
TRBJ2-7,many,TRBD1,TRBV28,CASSPRQGLYEQYF,TGTGCCAGCAGTCCCCGACAGGGTCTCTACGAGCAGTACTTC